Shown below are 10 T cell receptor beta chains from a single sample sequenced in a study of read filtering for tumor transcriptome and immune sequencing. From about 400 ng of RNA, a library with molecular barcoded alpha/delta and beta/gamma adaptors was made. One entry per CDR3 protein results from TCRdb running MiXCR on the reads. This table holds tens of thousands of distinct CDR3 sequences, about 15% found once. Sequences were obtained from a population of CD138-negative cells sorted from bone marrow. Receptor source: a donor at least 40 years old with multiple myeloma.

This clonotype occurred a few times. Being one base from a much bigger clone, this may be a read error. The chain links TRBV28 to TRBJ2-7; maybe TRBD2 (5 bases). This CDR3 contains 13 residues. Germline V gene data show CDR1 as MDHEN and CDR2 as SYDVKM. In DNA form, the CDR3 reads TGTGCCAGCAGTCGGGCGGGTGCCTACGAGCTGTACTTC. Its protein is CASSRAGAYELYF.

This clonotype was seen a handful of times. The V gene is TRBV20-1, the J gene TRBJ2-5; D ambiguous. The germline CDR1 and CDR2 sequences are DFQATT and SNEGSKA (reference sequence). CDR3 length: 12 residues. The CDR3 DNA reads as TGCAGGGTCAGAACGGGTTTGGAGACCCAGTACTTC. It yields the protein CRVRTGLETQYF.

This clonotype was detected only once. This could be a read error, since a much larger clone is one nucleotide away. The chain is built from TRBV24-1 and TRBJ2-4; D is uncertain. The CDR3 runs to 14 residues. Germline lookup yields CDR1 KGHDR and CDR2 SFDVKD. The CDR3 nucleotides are TGTGCCACCAGTGAGTCGATGGCCAAAAACACTCAGTACTTC. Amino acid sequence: CATSESMAKNTQYF.

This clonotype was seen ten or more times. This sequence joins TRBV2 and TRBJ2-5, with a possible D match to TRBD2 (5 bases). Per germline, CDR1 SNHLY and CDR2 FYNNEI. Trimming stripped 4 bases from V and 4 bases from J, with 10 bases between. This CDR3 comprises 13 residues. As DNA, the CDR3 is TGTGCCAGCAGTGCGGAAGGGAGAGAGACCCAGTACTTC. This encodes CASSAEGRETQYF.

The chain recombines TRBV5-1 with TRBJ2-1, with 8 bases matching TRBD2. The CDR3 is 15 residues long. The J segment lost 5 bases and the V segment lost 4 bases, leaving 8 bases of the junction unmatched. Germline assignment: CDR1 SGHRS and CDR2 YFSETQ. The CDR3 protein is CASSLTSAPHNEQFF. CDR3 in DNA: TGCGCCAGCAGCCTGACTAGCGCCCCCCACAATGAGCAGTTCTTC.

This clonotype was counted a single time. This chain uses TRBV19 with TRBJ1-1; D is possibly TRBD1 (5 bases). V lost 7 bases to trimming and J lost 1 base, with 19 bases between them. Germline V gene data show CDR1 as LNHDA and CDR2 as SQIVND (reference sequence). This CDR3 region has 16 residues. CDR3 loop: CASIPPGRGQNTEAFF. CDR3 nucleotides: TGTGCCAGTATCCCCCCAGGGCGAGGACAGAACACTGAAGCTTTCTTT. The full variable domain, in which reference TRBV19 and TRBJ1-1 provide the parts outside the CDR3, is DGGITQSPKYLFRKEGQNVTLSCEQNLNHDAMYWYRQDPGQGLRLIYYSQIVNDFQKGDIAEGYSVSREKKESFPLTVTSAQKNPTAFYLCASIPPGRGQNTEAFFGQGTRLTVV.

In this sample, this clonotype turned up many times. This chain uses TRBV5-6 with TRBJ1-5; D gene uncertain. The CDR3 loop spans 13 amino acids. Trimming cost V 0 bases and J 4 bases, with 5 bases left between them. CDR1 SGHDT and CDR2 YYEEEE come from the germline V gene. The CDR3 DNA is TGTGCCAGCAGCTTGGCGAAGAATCAGCCCCAGCATTTT. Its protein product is CASSLAKNQPQHF.

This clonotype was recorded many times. In DNA form, the CDR3 reads TGTGCCACCAGTGATCAGCCCGGGGAGCTGTTTTTT. As protein: CATSDQPGELFF. The V call is TRBV24-1, the J call TRBJ2-2; D is ambiguous. Germline loops: CDR1 KGHDR, CDR2 SFDVKD. The V and J ends lost 3 bases and 6 bases respectively, with 4 bases between them. This CDR3 contains 12 residues.

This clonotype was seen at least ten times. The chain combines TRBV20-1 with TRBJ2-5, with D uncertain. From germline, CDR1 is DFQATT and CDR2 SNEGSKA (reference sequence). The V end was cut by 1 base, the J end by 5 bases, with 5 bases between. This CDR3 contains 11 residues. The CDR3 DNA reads TGCAGTGCTAGAGTGGGGGAGACCCAGTACTTC. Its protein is CSARVGETQYF.

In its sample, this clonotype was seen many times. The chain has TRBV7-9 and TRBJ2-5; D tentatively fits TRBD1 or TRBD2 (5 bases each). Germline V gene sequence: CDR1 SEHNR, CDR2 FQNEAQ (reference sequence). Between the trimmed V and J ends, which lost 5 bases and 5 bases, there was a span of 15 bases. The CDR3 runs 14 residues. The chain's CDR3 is CASSHPQGGETQYF. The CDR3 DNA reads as TGTGCCAGCAGCCATCCCCAGGGCGGGGAGACCCAGTACTTC.